These 7 T cell receptor beta chains share one sample of origin, sequenced in a study of cytomegalovirus exposure and HLA in healthy donors. PCR used 60 Vbeta primers and 13 Jbeta primers. Assay used: immunoSEQ multiplex PCR; TCRdb lists only in-frame clones, some missing. The profile shows about 170,000 clones, around 76% of them singletons. The sequencing input was PBMCs. These receptors were taken from a female donor in good health and CMV-seronegative.

The chain carries TRBV5-1 and TRBJ2-7; D remains unclear. The CDR3 is made up of 14 amino acids. Germline values: CDR1 SGHRS, CDR2 YFSETQ. Trimming took off 4 bases at V and 2 bases at J, with 13 bases between the two ends. CDR3 region: CASSGSPGPYEQYF. In DNA form, the CDR3 reads TGCGCCAGCAGCGGGTCCCCAGGTCCCTACGAGCAGTACTTC.

The chain links TRBV7-2 to TRBJ1-1; D unclear. The CDR3 loop spans 13 amino acids. V lost 0 bases and J lost 2, with 4 bases in between. Germline values: CDR1 SGHTA, CDR2 FQGNSA. The CDR3 loop is CASSLAQNTEAFF. CDR3 bases: TGTGCCAGCAGCTTAGCCCAAAACACTGAAGCTTTCTTT.

The rearrangement links TRBV29-1 to TRBJ2-7; D unresolved. Germline V CDR1 and CDR2: SQVTM, ANQGSEA. V was pared by 1 base and J by 9 bases, with 19 bases between. This CDR3 is 14 amino acids long. CDR3: CSVEGQAQSRRQYF. DNA of the CDR3: TGCAGCGTTGAAGGGCAGGCGCAATCACGGCGGCAGTACTTC.

The V and J genes are TRBV14 and TRBJ2-3; D is unclear. CDR1 and CDR2 (germline): SGHDN, FVKESK. CDR3 length: 13 residues. V lost 2 bases, J lost 4 bases, and 7 bases lay in between. CDR3 nucleotide sequence: TGTGCCAGCAGCCAAATGGTAGCAGATACGCAGTATTTT. Amino acid sequence: CASSQMVADTQYF. The variable domain in full, completed from reference TRBV14 and TRBJ2-3, reads EAGVTQFPSHSVIEKGQTVTLRCDPISGHDNLYWYRRVMGKEIKFLLHFVKESKQDESGMPNNRFLAERTGGTYSTLKVQPAELEDSGVYFCASSQMVADTQYFGPGTRLTVL.

The chain has TRBV2 and TRBJ2-4, with D uncertain. CDR3 length equals 14 residues. V was trimmed by 6 bases and J by 1 base, leaving 10 bases between them. Germline V gene data show CDR1 as SNHLY and CDR2 as FYNNEI. Written as DNA, the CDR3 is TGTGCCAGCAGACTCTCACTGGCCAAAAACATTCAGTACTTC. This codes for CASRLSLAKNIQYF.

The chain uses TRBV13 and TRBJ1-6; TRBD1 matches at 10 bases. The CDR3 spans 19 residues. Germline CDR1 is PRHDT and CDR2 is FYEKMQ (reference sequence). Trimming took 6 bases from V and 8 from J; bases not matched to a gene: 19. CDR3 amino acids: CASSLKGLRTGGMDSPLHF. DNA for the CDR3: TGTGCCAGCAGTTTAAAGGGTTTAAGGACAGGGGGTATGGATTCACCCCTCCACTTT.

The chain carries TRBV11-3 and TRBJ2-1, with D possibly being TRBD2 (5 bases). This CDR3 is built from 20 residues. V lost 1 base, J lost 0 bases, and 22 bases lay in between. Germline V lookup: CDR1 SGHNT, CDR2 YENEEA. The chain's CDR3 is CASSLGPTGWLGGSYNEQFF. Written as DNA, the CDR3 is TGTGCCAGCAGCTTAGGCCCAACCGGTTGGTTAGGAGGCTCCTACAATGAGCAGTTCTTC.